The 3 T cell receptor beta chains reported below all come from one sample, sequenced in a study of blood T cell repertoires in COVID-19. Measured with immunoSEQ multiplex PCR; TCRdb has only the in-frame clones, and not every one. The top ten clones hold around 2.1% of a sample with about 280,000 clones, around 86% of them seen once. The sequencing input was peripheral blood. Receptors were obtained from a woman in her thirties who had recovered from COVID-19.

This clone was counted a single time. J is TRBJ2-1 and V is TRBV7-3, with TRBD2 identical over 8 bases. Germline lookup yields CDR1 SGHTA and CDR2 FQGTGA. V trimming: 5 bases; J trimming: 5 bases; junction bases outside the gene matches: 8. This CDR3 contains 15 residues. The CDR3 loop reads CASSPSGPGDNEQFF. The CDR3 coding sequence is TGTGCCAGCAGCCCTAGCGGGCCGGGGGACAATGAGCAGTTCTTC.

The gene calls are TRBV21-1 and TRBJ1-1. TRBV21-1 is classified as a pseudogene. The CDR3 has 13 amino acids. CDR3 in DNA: TGTGCCAGCAGCAATCGTCTTTGTACTGAAGCTTTCTTT. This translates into CASSNRLCTEAFF.

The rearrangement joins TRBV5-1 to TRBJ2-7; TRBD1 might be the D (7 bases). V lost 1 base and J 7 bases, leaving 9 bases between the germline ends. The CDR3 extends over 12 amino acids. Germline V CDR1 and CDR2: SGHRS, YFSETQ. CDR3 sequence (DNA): TGCGCCAGCAGCTTGCAGGGGGGTGAGCAGTACTTC. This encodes CASSLQGGEQYF.